These T cell receptor beta chains were read from a single sample in a study of blood T cells in healthy people across ages. Each CDR3 protein gets one entry after TCRdb re-called the 5' RACE reads with MiXCR. The sample carries 600,000 to 800,000 distinct CDR3 sequences, approximately 52% recorded once. The sample taken for sequencing was blood. Receptors were obtained from an elderly woman in good health. CDR3s include the opening cysteine and the closing phenylalanine or tryptophan. D genes are given only for firm matches. A clone size is listed for some rows: how often the clone was seen (once, few, many), or a class if it is expanded.

clone size: many
J gene: TRBJ2-4
V gene: TRBV2
D gene: NA
CDR3 protein: CASRPTRELGKNIQYF
CDR3 DNA: TGTGCCAGCAGGCCCACTAGGGAGCTAGGCAAAAACATTCAGTACTTC

clone size: few
J gene: TRBJ2-5
V gene: TRBV29-1
D gene: NA
CDR3 protein: CSVVPTGGETQYF
CDR3 DNA: TGCAGCGTTGTCCCGACAGGAGGGGAGACCCAGTACTTC

clone size: NA
J gene: TRBJ2-1
V gene: TRBV6-1
D gene: NA
CDR3 protein: CASQRSGGNEQFF
CDR3 DNA: TGTGCCAGCCAGCGCTCCGGTGGAAATGAGCAGTTCTTC

clone size: NA
J gene: TRBJ1-2
V gene: TRBV29-1
D gene: NA
CDR3 protein: CSVGGHRDGYTF
CDR3 DNA: TGCAGCGTTGGAGGCCACAGGGACGGCTACACCTTC

clone size: NA
J gene: TRBJ2-4
V gene: TRBV7-3
D gene: TRBD1
CDR3 protein: CASSLNPRQGPSIAKNIQYF
CDR3 DNA: TGTGCCAGCAGCTTAAATCCCAGACAGGGTCCCTCAATAGCCAAAAACATTCAGTACTTC

clone size: NA
J gene: TRBJ1-2
V gene: TRBV7-2
D gene: NA
CDR3 protein: CASSSGRSNYGYTF
CDR3 DNA: TGTGCCAGCAGTAGCGGAAGGTCAAACTATGGCTACACCTTC

clone size: NA
J gene: TRBJ2-5
V gene: TRBV3-1
D gene: NA
CDR3 protein: CASSQYGELGETQYF
CDR3 DNA: TGTGCCAGCAGCCAATATGGGGAATTGGGGGAGACCCAGTACTTC

clone size: many
J gene: TRBJ1-2
V gene: TRBV6-5
D gene: TRBD1
CDR3 protein: CASSLGQGFQGYTF
CDR3 DNA: TGTGCCAGCAGCTTGGGACAGGGATTCCAAGGCTACACCTTC

clone size: NA
J gene: TRBJ2-3
V gene: TRBV7-2
D gene: NA
CDR3 protein: CASRPLATDTQYF
CDR3 DNA: TGTGCCAGCAGGCCCCTGGCCACAGATACGCAGTATTTT

clone size: once
J gene: TRBJ2-5
V gene: TRBV10-3
D gene: NA
CDR3 protein: CAISSPGTVRETQYF
CDR3 DNA: TGTGCCATCAGTTCACCAGGGACTGTCAGGGAGACCCAGTACTTC

clone size: NA
J gene: TRBJ1-6
V gene: TRBV3-1
D gene: NA
CDR3 protein: CASSQAGFNSPLHF
CDR3 DNA: TGTGCCAGCAGCCAAGCTGGGTTCAACTCACCCCTCCACTTT

clone size: few
J gene: TRBJ2-2
V gene: TRBV5-6
D gene: NA
CDR3 protein: CASSFRTDFNTGELFF
CDR3 DNA: TGTGCCAGCAGCTTTAGGACTGACTTCAACACCGGGGAGCTGTTTTTT

clone size: NA
J gene: TRBJ1-4
V gene: TRBV7-2
D gene: NA
CDR3 protein: CASSLGWGANEKLFF
CDR3 DNA: TGTGCCAGCAGCCTGGGGTGGGGAGCTAATGAAAAACTGTTTTTT

clone size: NA
J gene: TRBJ1-2
V gene: TRBV12-3/TRBV12-4
D gene: NA
CDR3 protein: CASSLGHTRGYTF
CDR3 DNA: TGTGCCAGCAGTTTAGGTCACACGCGTGGCTACACCTTC

clone size: NA
J gene: TRBJ2-3
V gene: TRBV7-9
D gene: TRBD1
CDR3 protein: CASSVDRDGTQYF
CDR3 DNA: TGTGCCAGCAGCGTAGACAGGGATGGTACGCAGTATTTT

clone size: NA
J gene: TRBJ2-7
V gene: TRBV28
D gene: TRBD1
CDR3 protein: CASTIGTGWDEQYF
CDR3 DNA: TGTGCCAGCACTATCGGGACAGGGTGGGACGAGCAGTACTTC

clone size: NA
J gene: TRBJ2-1
V gene: TRBV7-2
D gene: TRBD2
CDR3 protein: CASRVQTSWEQFF
CDR3 DNA: TGTGCCAGCAGGGTACAGACTAGCTGGGAGCAGTTCTTC

clone size: NA
J gene: TRBJ2-3
V gene: TRBV29-1
D gene: TRBD1
CDR3 protein: CSVRHRGQGADTQYF
CDR3 DNA: TGCAGCGTGAGGCACAGGGGGCAGGGTGCAGATACGCAGTATTTT

clone size: many
J gene: TRBJ1-2
V gene: TRBV29-1
D gene: NA
CDR3 protein: CSVDQGRDGYTF
CDR3 DNA: TGCAGCGTAGATCAGGGGAGGGATGGCTACACCTTC

clone size: many
J gene: TRBJ1-5
V gene: TRBV15
D gene: NA
CDR3 protein: CATSRAGEQPQHF
CDR3 DNA: TGTGCCACCAGCAGAGCCGGGGAACAGCCCCAGCATTTT

clone size: NA
J gene: TRBJ2-5
V gene: TRBV2
D gene: NA
CDR3 protein: CASSVLRETQYF
CDR3 DNA: TGTGCCAGCAGTGTGCTCCGAGAGACCCAGTACTTC

clone size: NA
J gene: TRBJ1-1
V gene: TRBV4-1
D gene: NA
CDR3 protein: CASSQERVATEAFF
CDR3 DNA: TGCGCCAGCAGCCAAGAGCGGGTCGCCACTGAAGCTTTCTTT

clone size: NA
J gene: TRBJ2-1
V gene: TRBV12-3/TRBV12-4
D gene: TRBD1
CDR3 protein: CASSLEPGQGVRFF
CDR3 DNA: TGTGCCAGCAGTTTAGAACCGGGACAGGGGGTCAGGTTCTTC

clone size: NA
J gene: TRBJ1-5
V gene: TRBV2
D gene: TRBD1
CDR3 protein: CASSGFGTGGFSNQPQHF
CDR3 DNA: TGTGCCAGCAGTGGATTCGGAACAGGGGGCTTTAGCAATCAGCCCCAGCATTTT

clone size: NA
J gene: TRBJ1-2
V gene: TRBV29-1
D gene: TRBD1
CDR3 protein: CSAYTTGTGGVDYGYTF
CDR3 DNA: TGCAGCGCTTACACCACCGGGACAGGGGGCGTTGACTATGGCTACACCTTC

clone size: NA
J gene: TRBJ2-7
V gene: TRBV10-3
D gene: TRBD1
CDR3 protein: CAIRQTGLSYEQYF
CDR3 DNA: TGTGCCATCAGACAGACAGGGCTCTCCTACGAGCAGTACTTC

clone size: NA
J gene: TRBJ2-7
V gene: TRBV10-3
D gene: NA
CDR3 protein: CAISEGRALSYEQYF
CDR3 DNA: TGTGCCATCAGTGAGGGAAGGGCCCTCTCCTACGAGCAGTACTTC